Detailed here is one T cell receptor beta chain. The table came from immunoSEQ multiplex PCR; TCRdb's copy has only in-frame clones and leaves some out. The sample includes some 25,000 clones, around 82% of them seen just once. This sample is drawn from a study of PD-L1 blockade in urothelial cancer. Study overall: After treatment start, blood was analyzed at 3 weeks (second dose) and at 6 weeks.

Patients had locally advanced or metastatic urothelial carcinoma. CDR1 and CDR2 from the germline V gene are SGHNT and YYREEE (reference sequence). This CDR3 has 17 amino acids. V trimming: 2 bases; J trimming: 4 bases; junction bases outside the gene matches: 13. The rearrangement joins TRBV5-4 to TRBJ1-1; 8 nucleotides match TRBD1. The sample in question was PBMCs, obtained around atezolizumab (anti-PD-L1) treatment. The sequence was obtained from a man between 65 and 85 years old with urothelial cancer. The CDR3 nucleotides read TGTGCCAGCAGCTTCGCCAGGGGGCAGGGTAGGACCACTGAAGCTTTCTTT. Translation gives CASSFARGQGRTTEAFF.